Listed here are 13 T cell receptor beta chains from one sample, sequenced in a study of CD8+ T cells in alopecia areata. cDNA prepared by RNA extraction and subsequent reverse transcription served as the template for sequencing. Libraries were prepared by immunoSEQ multiplex PCR; TCRdb keeps only in-frame clonotypes and omits some of them. The sample has about 150,000 clones, 45% to 60% seen once. As to treatment: oral pan-JAK inhibitor, 5-10 mg twice daily. The source material was CD8+ T cells sorted from blood, sampled at week 4, from a patient treated with tofacitinib. The receptors derive from a human donor with alopecia areata.

In this sample, this clone turned up a few times. V and J are TRBV7-2 and TRBJ1-1, with TRBD1 matching 9 bases. The V gene end was trimmed by 6 bases and the J gene end by 1 base; junction bases not matched to a gene: 6. Germline CDR1 and CDR2: SGHTA and FQGNSA. The CDR3 covers 15 residues. The CDR3 DNA reads as TGTGCCAGCAGTCAACCGGGACAGGGGAACACTGAAGCTTTCTTT. Translation: CASSQPGQGNTEAFF.

This clone was counted a few times. The chain employs TRBV2 and TRBJ2-1; D remains unclear. CDR1 SNHLY and CDR2 FYNNEI come from the germline V gene. V lost 3 bases, J lost 2 bases, and 14 bases lay in between. The length of the CDR3 is 16 residues. The CDR3 protein is CASSDPARRAYNEQFF. The CDR3 nucleotides are TGTGCCAGCAGTGATCCCGCCCGTAGGGCCTACAATGAGCAGTTCTTC. Filled out from reference TRBV2 and TRBJ2-1, the complete variable domain reads EPEVTQTPSHQVTQMGQEVILRCVPISNHLYFYWYRQILGQKVEFLVSFYNNEISEKSEIFDDQFSVERPDGSNFTLKIRSTKLEDSAMYFCASSDPARRAYNEQFFGPGTRLTVL.

The V call is TRBV25-1, the J call TRBJ1-2; 9 bases line up with TRBD1. The CDR3 is 14 amino acids. Germline V CDR1 and CDR2: MGHDK, SYGVNS. The V and J ends lost 5 bases and 2 bases, in that order; junction bases with no gene match: 3. CDR3: CASSLTGGNYGYTF. The CDR3 region has the DNA TGTGCCAGCAGTTTAACAGGGGGCAACTATGGCTACACCTTC.

The V gene is TRBV13, the J gene TRBJ1-5; D remains unclear. Germline CDR1 is PRHDT and CDR2 is FYEKMQ (reference sequence). The V end lost 3 bases, the J end lost 2 bases, and 5 bases lay between the germline ends. There are 13 residues in the CDR3. CDR3 residues: CASSFSGNQPQHF. DNA for the CDR3: TGTGCCAGCAGCTTCAGCGGCAATCAGCCCCAGCATTTT.

The count of this clone is one. V usage is TRBV27 and J usage is TRBJ2-7; possibly TRBD2 for D (5 bases). The CDR3 consists of 12 residues. Trimming took 2 bases from V and 7 from J, leaving 9 bases between them. CDR1 is MNHEY, CDR2 SMNVEV, per germline (reference sequence). The CDR3 DNA is TGTGCCAGCAGTTTAGAAACGGGAGAGCAGTACTTC. Its translation: CASSLETGEQYF.

V and J are TRBV27 and TRBJ1-1, with a tentative D call TRBD1 (6 bases). The germline gives CDR1 MNHEY, CDR2 SMNVEV (reference sequence). CDR3 size: 16 residues. The V end was cut by 0 bases, the J end by 4 bases, with 15 bases between. Written as DNA, the CDR3 is TGTGCCAGCAGTTTATCTCGGGGGCAGTGGATCACTGAAGCTTTCTTT. Protein: CASSLSRGQWITEAFF.

The rearrangement uses TRBV6-6 and TRBJ1-1, with D hard to call. V was pared by 2 bases and J by 2 bases, with 9 bases between. The CDR3 has 14 residues. Germline V lookup: CDR1 MNHNY, CDR2 SVGAGI (reference sequence). DNA of the CDR3: TGTGCCAGCAGTTACGCGGCCCGAAACACTGAAGCTTTCTTT. It codes for CASSYAARNTEAFF.

This clone was observed a handful of times. This rearrangement joins TRBV13 to TRBJ1-3; the D gene is possibly TRBD1 (6 bases). V dropped 1 base and J dropped 2 bases, with 9 bases sitting between them. Germline V CDR1 and CDR2: PRHDT, FYEKMQ (reference sequence). The CDR3 covers 15 residues. The CDR3 sequence is CASSLAGTTGNTIYF. DNA of the CDR3: TGTGCCAGCAGCTTAGCCGGGACAACTGGAAACACCATATATTTT.

The chain carries TRBV9 and TRBJ1-5, with D uncertain. This CDR3 contains 14 residues. Germline CDR1 and CDR2: SGDLS and YYNGEE. V was pared by 5 bases and J by 2 bases, with 11 bases between. Here the CDR3 reads CASSMGFGNQPQHF. CDR3 in DNA: TGTGCCAGCAGTATGGGCTTCGGCAATCAGCCCCAGCATTTT. Full variable domain (missing parts from reference TRBV9 and TRBJ1-5): DSGVTQTPKHLITATGQRVTLRCSPRSGDLSVYWYQQSLDQGLQFLIQYYNGEERAKGNILERFSAQQFPDLHSELNLSSLELGDSALYFCASSMGFGNQPQHFGDGTRLSIL.

A note on this clone: One base separates it from a far larger clone, so it is likely a read error. The rearrangement uses TRBV7-7 and TRBJ2-2; no definite D call. The CDR3 has 16 residues. Germline CDR1 is SSHAT and CDR2 is FNYEAQ (reference sequence). CDR3 in amino acids: CASSFSWGPYTGELFF. CDR3 DNA: TGTGCTAGCAGCTTTAGTTGGGGTCCGTACACCGGGGAGCTGTTTTTT.

This clone was seen a few times. The chain carries TRBV7-9 and TRBJ2-2, with D maybe TRBD2 (7 bases). This CDR3 region has 16 residues. Germline lookup yields CDR1 SEHNR and CDR2 FQNEAQ (reference sequence). Deletions cut 4 bases from V and 8 bases from J, with 20 bases between. The CDR3 sequence: CASSSWQGTTPGELFF. In DNA form, the CDR3 reads TGTGCCAGCAGCTCATGGCAGGGGACTACCCCTGGGGAGCTGTTTTTT. Using reference TRBV7-9 and TRBJ2-2 for the parts outside the CDR3, the full variable domain is DTGVSQNPRHKITKRGQNVTFRCDPISEHNRLYWYRQTLGQGPEFLTYFQNEAQLEKSRLLSDRFSAERPKGSFSTLEIQRTEQGDSAMYLCASSSWQGTTPGELFFGEGSRLTVL.

This chain connects TRBV5-1 to TRBJ2-3, with a possible D match to TRBD2 (6 bases). The CDR3 loop spans 15 amino acids. Germline lookup yields CDR1 SGHRS and CDR2 YFSETQ. V was trimmed by 0 bases and J by 4 bases, leaving 12 bases between them. CDR3 region: CASSLGTAGSDTQYF. CDR3 bases: TGCGCCAGCAGCTTGGGTACGGCGGGGTCAGATACGCAGTATTTT.

The genes are TRBV7-6 and TRBJ2-7, with D possibly matching TRBD1 (6 bases). This CDR3 contains 12 residues. The germline gives CDR1 SGHVS, CDR2 FNYEAQ. Trimming took off 3 bases at V and 5 bases at J, with 8 bases between the two ends. This chain's CDR3 is CASSLDSHEQYF. Written as DNA, the CDR3 is TGTGCCAGCAGCTTGGACAGCCACGAGCAGTACTTC.